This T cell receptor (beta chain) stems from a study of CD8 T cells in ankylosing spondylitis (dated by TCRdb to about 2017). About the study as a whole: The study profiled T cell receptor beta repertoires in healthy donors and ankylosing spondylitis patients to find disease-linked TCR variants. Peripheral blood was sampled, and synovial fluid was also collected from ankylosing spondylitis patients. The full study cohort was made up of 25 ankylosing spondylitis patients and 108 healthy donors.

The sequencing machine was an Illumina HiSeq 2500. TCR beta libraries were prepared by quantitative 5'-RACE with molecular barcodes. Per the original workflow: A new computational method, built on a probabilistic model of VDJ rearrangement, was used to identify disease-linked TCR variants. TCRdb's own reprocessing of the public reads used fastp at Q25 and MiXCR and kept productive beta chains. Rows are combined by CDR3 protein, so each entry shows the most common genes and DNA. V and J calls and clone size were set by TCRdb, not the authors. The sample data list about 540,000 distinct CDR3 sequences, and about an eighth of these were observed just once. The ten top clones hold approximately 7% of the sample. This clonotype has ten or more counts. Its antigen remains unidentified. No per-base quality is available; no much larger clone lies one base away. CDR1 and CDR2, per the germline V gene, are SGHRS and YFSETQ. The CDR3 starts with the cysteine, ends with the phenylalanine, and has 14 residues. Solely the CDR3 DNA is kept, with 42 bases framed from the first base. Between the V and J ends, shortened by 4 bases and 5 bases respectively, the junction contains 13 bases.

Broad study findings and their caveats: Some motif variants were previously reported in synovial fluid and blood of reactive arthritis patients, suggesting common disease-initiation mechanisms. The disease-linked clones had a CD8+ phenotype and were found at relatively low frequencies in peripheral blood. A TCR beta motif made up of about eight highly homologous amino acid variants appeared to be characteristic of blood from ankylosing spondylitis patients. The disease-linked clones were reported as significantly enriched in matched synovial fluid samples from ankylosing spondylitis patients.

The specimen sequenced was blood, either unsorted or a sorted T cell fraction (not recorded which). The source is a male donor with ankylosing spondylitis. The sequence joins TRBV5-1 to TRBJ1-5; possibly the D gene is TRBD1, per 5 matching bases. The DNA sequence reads TGCGCCAGCAGCCCTCGGGGGGGTTATCAGCCCCAGCATTTT. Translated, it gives CASSPRGGYQPQHF. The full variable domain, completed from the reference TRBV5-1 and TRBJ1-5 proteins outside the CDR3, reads KAGVTQTPRYLIKTRGQQVTLSCSPISGHRSVSWYQQTPGQGLQFLFEYFSETQRNKGNFPGRFSGRQFSNSRSEMNVSTLELGDSALYLCASSPRGGYQPQHFGDGTRLSIL.